This T cell receptor beta chain was recorded in a study of T cell responses to AZD1222 COVID-19 vaccine. The V and J ends lost 3 bases and 0 bases, in that order; junction bases with no gene match: 12. The CDR3 totals 18 residues. The germline gives CDR1 KGHDR, CDR2 SFDVKD. Here immunoSEQ multiplex PCR was the method, and the copy in TCRdb shows in-frame clones only, minus some. The sample contains about 69,000 clones, over 65% of which appear only once. The sequence was collected from an adult who received the AZD1222 COVID-19 vaccine. Sequenced here: peripheral blood, sampled 28 days after the second AZD1222 dose. The chain uses TRBV24-1 and TRBJ2-7; 8 bases agree with TRBD1. In DNA, the CDR3 is TGTGCCACCAGTGATGATAACCGGGACAGGATAATCTCCTACGAGCAGTACTTC. Translation gives CATSDDNRDRIISYEQYF.